This TCR beta chain emerged from a study of PD-L1 blockade in urothelial cancer. A note on this clone: The antigen is not known.

Libraries were prepared by immunoSEQ multiplex PCR; TCRdb keeps only in-frame clonotypes and omits some of them. This sample carries about 21,000 clones, 90% of them seen once, and the ten largest clones take about 16%. Findings of the study overall: Pretreatment blood TCR clonality under the median forecast improved survival. Expansion of tumor-associated blood clones at 3 weeks was greater in durable-benefit patients.

The CDR3 totals 16 residues. V dropped 5 bases and J dropped 3 bases, with 16 bases sitting between them. Germline CDR1 LNHDA, CDR2 SQIVND (reference sequence). For each patient, 1 to 8 samples were obtained, pretreatment and on-treatment. The specimen was PBMCs, collected around atezolizumab (anti-PD-L1) treatment. The chain combines TRBV19 with TRBJ2-2; a weak D match, TRBD2 (5 bases). This sequence was found in a woman in her sixties or seventies with urothelial cancer. CDR3 DNA sequence: TGTGCCAGTAGTTTAAGACCGGGGTGGGACACCGGGGAGCTGTTTTTT. Translation gives CASSLRPGWDTGELFF.